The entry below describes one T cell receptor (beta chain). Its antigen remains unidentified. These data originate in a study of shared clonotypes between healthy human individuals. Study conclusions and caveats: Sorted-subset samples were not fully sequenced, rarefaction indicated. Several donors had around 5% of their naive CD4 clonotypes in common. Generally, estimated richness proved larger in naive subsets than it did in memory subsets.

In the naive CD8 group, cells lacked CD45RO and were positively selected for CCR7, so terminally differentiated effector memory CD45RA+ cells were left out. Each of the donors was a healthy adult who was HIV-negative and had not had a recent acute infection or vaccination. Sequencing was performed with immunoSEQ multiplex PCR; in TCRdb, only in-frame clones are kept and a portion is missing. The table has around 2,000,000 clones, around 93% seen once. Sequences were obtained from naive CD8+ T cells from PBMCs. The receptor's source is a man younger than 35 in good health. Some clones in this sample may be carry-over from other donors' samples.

The CDR3 bases are TGTGCCAGCAGCTCCATCGGGTCTAGCGGGATGGAACACACAGATACGCAGTATTTT. It translates to CASSSIGSSGMEHTDTQYF. V gene TRBV5-6 combines with J gene TRBJ2-3, with TRBD2 matching over 9 bases. V gave up 3 bases and J gave up 2 bases; unmatched junction bases: 16. CDR3 length: 19 amino acids. CDR1 is SGHDT, CDR2 YYEEEE, per germline.